The 10 T cell receptor beta chains in this list originate from one sample, sequenced in a study of post-analysis software for immune sequencing data. The antigens these receptors bind are not known. Study results and limitations: In patients, about five TRBV segments were more frequent than in controls, with TRBV5-6, TRBV5-1 and TRBV20-1 among them.

Researchers reported that TCR beta cDNA libraries carried unique molecular identifiers. In TCRdb, the PCR reads were re-called with MiXCR into one record per CDR3 protein. The sample lists about 430,000 distinct CDR3 sequences; 30% to 45% were seen once. The sequencing sample was made of blood. The source of these receptors is a girl aged 2 to 10 with multiple sclerosis.

This clonotype was detected only a few times. J is TRBJ2-5 and V is TRBV29-1, with TRBD1 matching 10 bases. Trimming removed 2 bases from V and 4 bases from J; junction bases left unmatched: 7. Germline CDR1 and CDR2: SQVTM and ANQGSEA. The CDR3 has 15 amino acids. The CDR3 here is CSVELTGGLGETQYF. The CDR3 nucleotides are TGCAGCGTTGAATTGACAGGGGGCTTGGGAGAGACCCAGTACTTC.

This clonotype was seen more than once but under ten times. The chain has TRBV12-5 and TRBJ2-3; the match to TRBD2 covers 9 bases. V gave up 5 bases and J gave up 0 bases; unmatched junction bases: 3. The CDR3 spans 15 residues. Germline CDR1 is LGHNT and CDR2 is FRNRAP. The CDR3: CASGRREGSTDTQYF. Here the CDR3 DNA reads TGTGCTAGTGGTCGGCGGGAGGGCAGCACAGATACGCAGTATTTT.

This sequence joins TRBV6-2 or TRBV6-3 and TRBJ2-7; 7 nucleotides match TRBD1. The germline V gene encodes CDR1 MNHEY and CDR2 SVGEGT. After removal of 6 bases from V and 2 bases from J, the junction contained 7 bases not matched to a gene. The CDR3 has 14 amino acids. Written as DNA, the CDR3 is TGTGCCAGCAGCCACGGACAGGCCACCTACGAGCAGTACTTC. Protein product: CASSHGQATYEQYF.

Only a few counts were recorded for this clonotype. This chain links TRBV29-1 with TRBJ1-1; maybe TRBD1 (6 bases). CDR1 and CDR2 (germline): SQVTM, ANQGSEA. V dropped 5 bases and J dropped 4 bases, with 14 bases sitting between them. This CDR3 is 13 amino acids long. In DNA, the CDR3 is TGCAGCGTTTCGGACAGTTGGACCACTGAAGCTTTCTTT. It codes for CSVSDSWTTEAFF.

There are a few counts of this clonotype. V gene TRBV20-1 combines with J gene TRBJ2-7; a weak D match, TRBD1 (6 bases). Trimming left V 2 bases short and J 1 base short, with 9 bases between. Germline-derived CDR1 and CDR2 are DFQATT and SNEGSKA (reference sequence). CDR3 length equals 13 residues. CDR3 bases: TGCAGTGCTAGACAGGGGCTATCCTACGAGCAGTACTTC. Encoded protein: CSARQGLSYEQYF.

This chain joins TRBV20-1 and TRBJ2-1, with 12 nucleotides matching TRBD2. The CDR3 contains 16 residues. V shed 3 bases, J shed 8 bases, and the junction held 11 bases outside the gene matches. CDR1 DFQATT and CDR2 SNEGSKA come from the germline V gene (reference sequence). The DNA for the CDR3 is TGCAGTGCTAGTTATCTAGCGGGAGGGCCGAGGGATGAGCAGTTCTTC. Amino acid sequence: CSASYLAGGPRDEQFF.

V and J are TRBV5-1 and TRBJ2-6; D possibly uses TRBD1 or TRBD2 (5 bases each). V gave up 4 bases and J gave up 6 bases, with 8 bases separating them. This CDR3 region has 13 residues. CDR1 is SGHRS, CDR2 YFSETQ, per germline. The CDR3 loop is CASSGGSANVLTF. CDR3 DNA sequence: TGCGCCAGCAGCGGGGGATCGGCCAACGTCCTGACTTTC.

CDR3 in DNA: TGTGCCAGCAGCTTGATGGCAGGGTTCGACGAGCAGTACTTC. Amino acids: CASSLMAGFDEQYF. This chain uses TRBV5-5 with TRBJ2-7, with TRBD1 as a possible D gene (5 bases). The CDR3 is made up of 14 amino acids. The ends were cut back, 1 base at V and 5 bases at J, with 13 bases in the middle. Germline-derived CDR1 and CDR2 are SGHKS and YYEKEE (reference sequence).

The gene calls are TRBV4-1 and TRBJ1-4; 11 bases are shared with TRBD1. Germline values: CDR1 MGHRA, CDR2 YSYEKL. The CDR3 is 17 amino acids. The ends lost 1 base at V and 8 bases at J; junction bases unmatched: 9. The CDR3 sequence: CASSQVGRDRGSEKLFF. As DNA, the CDR3 is TGCGCCAGCAGCCAAGTCGGCAGGGACAGGGGGAGCGAAAAACTGTTTTTT.

V is TRBV9 and J is TRBJ1-5; D ambiguous. Germline V gene lookup returns CDR1 SGDLS and CDR2 YYNGEE. Trimming left V 0 bases short and J 6 bases short, with 10 bases between. CDR3 length: 14 residues. CDR3 amino acids: CASSVGGGIQPQHF. For the CDR3, the DNA is TGTGCCAGCAGCGTAGGGGGAGGGATTCAGCCCCAGCATTTT.